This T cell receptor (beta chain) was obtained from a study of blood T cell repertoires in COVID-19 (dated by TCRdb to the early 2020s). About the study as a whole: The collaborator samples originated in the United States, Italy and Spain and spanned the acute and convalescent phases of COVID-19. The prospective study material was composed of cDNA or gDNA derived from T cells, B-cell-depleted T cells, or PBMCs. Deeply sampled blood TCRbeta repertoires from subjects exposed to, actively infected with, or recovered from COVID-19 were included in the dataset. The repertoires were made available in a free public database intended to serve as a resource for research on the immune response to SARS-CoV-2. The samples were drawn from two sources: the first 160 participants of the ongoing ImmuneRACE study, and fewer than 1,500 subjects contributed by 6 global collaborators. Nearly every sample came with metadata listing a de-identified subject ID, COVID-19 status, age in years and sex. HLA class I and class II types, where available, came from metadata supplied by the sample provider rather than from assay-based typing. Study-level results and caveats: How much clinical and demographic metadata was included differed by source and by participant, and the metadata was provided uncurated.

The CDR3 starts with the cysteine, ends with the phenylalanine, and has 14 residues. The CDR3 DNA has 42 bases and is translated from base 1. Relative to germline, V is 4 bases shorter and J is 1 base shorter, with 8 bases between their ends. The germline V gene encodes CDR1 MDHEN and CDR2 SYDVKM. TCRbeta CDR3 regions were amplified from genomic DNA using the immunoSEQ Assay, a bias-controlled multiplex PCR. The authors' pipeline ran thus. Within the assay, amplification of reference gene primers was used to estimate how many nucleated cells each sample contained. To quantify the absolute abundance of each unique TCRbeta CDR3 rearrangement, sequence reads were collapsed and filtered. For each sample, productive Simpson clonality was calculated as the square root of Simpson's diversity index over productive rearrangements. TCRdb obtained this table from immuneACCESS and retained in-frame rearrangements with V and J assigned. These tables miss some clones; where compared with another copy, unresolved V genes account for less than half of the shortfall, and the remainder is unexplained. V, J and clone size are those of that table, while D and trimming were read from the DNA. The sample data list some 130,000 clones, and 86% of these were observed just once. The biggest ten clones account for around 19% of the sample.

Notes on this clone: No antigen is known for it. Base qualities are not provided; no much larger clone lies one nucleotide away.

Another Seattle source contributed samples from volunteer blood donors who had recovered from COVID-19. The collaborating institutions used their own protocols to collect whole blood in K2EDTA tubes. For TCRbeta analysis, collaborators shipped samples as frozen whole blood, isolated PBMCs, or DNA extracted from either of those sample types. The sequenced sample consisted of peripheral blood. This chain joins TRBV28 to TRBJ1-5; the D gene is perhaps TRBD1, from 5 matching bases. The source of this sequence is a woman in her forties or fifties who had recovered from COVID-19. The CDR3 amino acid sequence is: CASSWTNSNQPQHF. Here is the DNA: TGTGCCAGCAGTTGGACAAACAGCAATCAGCCCCAGCATTTT.